The T cell receptor beta chain described here comes from a study of beta chain features in type 1 diabetes (dated by TCRdb to between 2018 and 2020). For the study in its entirety: Mean age, gender distribution, total cell number and subset yield did not differ between patients and healthy donors. A total of about 110 million sorted cells were examined across all samples, and the number of cells per subset was strongly correlated with RNA yield. The study compared TCRB repertoires of sorted circulating CD4+ T cell subsets between recently diagnosed type 1 diabetes patients and matched healthy donors. Regulatory and stem cell-like memory subsets were obtained from only 8 patients and roughly 8 healthy donors, while naive and central memory subsets were obtained from all 30 or so donors.

This clone was seen only a few times. This receptor's antigen is unknown. Base qualities are not provided; no much larger clone lies one nucleotide away. The CDR3, cysteine through phenylalanine, is 16 amino acids long. The kept DNA is CDR3 alone, 48 bases in frame from the first base. V loses 5 bases of germline sequence and J loses 1 base, and the interval between the two ends is 17 bases. The CDR1 and CDR2 encoded by the germline V gene are SGHDN and FVKESK. All of the isolated RNA was reverse transcribed with the High Capacity cDNA Reverse Transcription Kit, so expressed TCRB transcripts were sequenced. Deep immunoSEQ sequencing was applied to naive, central memory and regulatory T cell samples, giving an average of roughly 3.6 million total reads per sample. Sorted cells were lysed in RLT buffer and RNA was extracted with DNase-treated RNeasy Micro or Mini kits, depending on cell number. Each cell subset was processed on its own to prevent cross-contamination, while patient and healthy donor samples were processed together. Using the immunoSEQ multiplex PCR, TCRB sequences were amplified from cDNA into 87-bp fragments spanning the CDR3 region. The amplicons were sequenced using the Illumina HiSeq platform. The authors' analysis ran thus. Synthetic template baselines were used to correct PCR bias computationally, reads within Hamming distance 2 were collapsed together, and singletons that could not be merged were discarded. Reads were aligned to IMGT to assign V, D and J genes, CDR3 length, and insertions or deletions at six rearrangement sites. Clonotype counts were normalized to sorted cell number within each subset before computing true diversity and Gini coefficients with the tcR R package. The overlap coefficient, calculated on TCRB nucleotide sequences, was used to measure repertoire sharing. Out-of-frame TCRB sequences from naive cells were analyzed as a proxy for the pre-selection repertoire. Entries here come from immuneACCESS through TCRdb and include only in-frame sequences with V and J called. Some clones fail to appear in such tables; in the studies checked, an unresolved V gene covers under half of the shortfall, and the cause of the remainder is unknown. The V and J calls and clone size were taken over from that table, and D and trimming were inferred from the DNA. The sample yields fewer than 650,000 clones; 15% to 17% were counted once. The ten biggest clones cover about 0.093% of the sample.

Paper-wide results and their limitations: Because cDNA was sequenced instead of genomic DNA, activated cells with high expression could be over-represented, although the groups did not differ in activation or CD3 levels. Naive, central memory and regulatory TCRB repertoires appeared to be more similar among patients than among healthy donors. A moderate but significant shortening of TCRB CDR3 length was observed in type 1 diabetes patients in all four CD4+ subsets. Because small numbers of individuals were included in the HLA sub-analyses, any influence of HLA type on TCRB rearrangement was left unresolved. At VDJ recombination sites, type 1 diabetes patients had fewer insertions and more deleted nucleotides, which implies abnormalities in thymic rearrangement. Shorter templates might be favored by PCR, yet because patient and control samples were amplified and corrected together, any such skew would affect both groups equally.

Each donor gave one peripheral blood draw, roughly 110 mL on average, collected into heparinised tubes. A BD FACSAria II and a panel including CD45RO, CCR7, CD25, CD127, CD95 and CD27 were used to sort naive, central memory, regulatory and stem cell-like memory CD4+ T cells. A purity above 95% was achieved for all sorted populations. PBMCs were isolated immediately by Lymphoprep density gradient centrifugation and stained directly without culture. To minimize batch effects, samples were stained and sorted in pairs, one healthy donor with one patient per experiment. Source material: naive CD4+ T cells from blood. The sample's cell subset or site label is to be understood as: true naive CD4+ T cells. The origin of this receptor is a man aged 18 to 29 in good health. This sequence uses TRBV14 and TRBJ1-1; TRBD1 is possibly the D segment (5 matching bases). The CDR3 region: CASSTGAAMRNTEAFF. The bases read TGTGCCAGCAGCACCGGGGCGGCCATGAGGAACACTGAAGCTTTCTTT.